Here is one TCR beta chain with its context. Its antigen is unknown. Genomic DNA, serving as template, underwent TCR beta VDJ and CDR3 profiling. TCRdb analysed the reads with MiXCR anew, one entry per CDR3 protein. Found here are 400,000 to 450,000 distinct CDR3 sequences, roughly 64% of them singletons; the top ten hold 4%. The data derive from a study of CD8+CD57+ T cells in acquired aplastic anemia. Study findings and constraints: The number of CD8+ CDR3 sequences shared by patients and controls was approximately 28. Statistical testing detected no significant gap in CD8+ Simpson's diversity between patients and controls.

The clonotype comes from a human donor in good health, serving as a control. The source material was sorted CD4+, CD8+, or CD8+CD57+ T cells (not recorded which) from PBMCs.

This CDR3 reads CASSIDPYRGRNEQYF. The CDR3 DNA follows: TGTGCCAGTAGTATAGACCCCTACAGGGGGCGAAACGAGCAGTACTTC. The chain recombines TRBV19 with TRBJ2-7; 9 bases fit TRBD1. Per the germline V gene, CDR1 is LNHDA and CDR2 is SQIVND (reference sequence). The CDR3 sequence is 16 residues long. With V trimmed by 0 bases and J by 5 bases, 8 bases remained unmatched.